The 29 T cell receptor beta chains presented below share a single source sample, sequenced in a study of identical twins' blood T cells. TCRdb redid the calling of the 5' RACE reads with MiXCR, one entry per CDR3 protein. The profile covers 300,000 to 450,000 distinct CDR3 sequences, with about 28% appearing a single time and roughly 5.5% taken by the ten largest. Sequenced sample: PBMCs. The receptors were sampled from a woman aged 18-55 years in good health.

The chain links TRBV27 to TRBJ2-1; D ambiguous. Germline CDR1 reads MNHEY; CDR2 reads SMNVEV (reference sequence). V lost 3 bases and J 8 bases, leaving 5 bases between the germline ends. The CDR3 sequence is 11 residues long. CDR3 DNA sequence: TGTGCCAGCAGTTTTTTCGATGAGCAGTTCTTC. Translation: CASSFFDEQFF.

This clonotype was seen a few times. The rearrangement joins TRBV6-4 to TRBJ2-1; unclear D gene. This CDR3 comprises 14 residues. Germline V gene lookup returns CDR1 MRHNA and CDR2 SNTAGT. V was cut by 0 bases and J by 5 bases, with 8 bases left in between. The CDR3 coding sequence is TGTGCCAGCAGTGACTCGGGCCTAAACAATGAGCAGTTCTTC. Protein: CASSDSGLNNEQFF.

The V and J genes are TRBV10-2 and TRBJ1-1; D is possibly TRBD1 (6 bases). The CDR3 covers 15 residues. Trimming left V 4 bases short and J 0 bases short, with 12 bases between. The germline gives CDR1 WSHSY, CDR2 SAAADI. The CDR3, as DNA: TGCGCCAGCAGTGGAAAACAGGGCTTGAACACTGAAGCTTTCTTT. Amino acid sequence: CASSGKQGLNTEAFF.

CDR3 coding DNA: TGTGCCAGCAGCGTAAGCCCCTCCGGACTCTCGAGCTCTGGAAACACCATATATTTT. Its protein product is CASSVSPSGLSSSGNTIYF. The chain links TRBV9 to TRBJ1-3; D remains unclear. In germline, CDR1 is SGDLS, CDR2 YYNGEE. The length of the CDR3 is 19 residues. Trimming shortened V by 1 base and J by 0 bases, and 20 bases separated the two germline ends.

This clonotype was recorded a few times. This rearrangement joins TRBV20-1 to TRBJ2-7; D might be TRBD1 (6 bases). This CDR3 contains 13 residues. Trimming pared 6 bases from V and 2 bases from J, leaving 14 bases between. Looked up from germline, CDR1 is DFQATT and CDR2 is SNEGSKA (reference sequence). The CDR3 reads CSAHRDNPYEQYF. DNA for the CDR3: TGCAGTGCGCACCGGGACAACCCCTACGAGCAGTACTTC.

About this clonotype: A read error may be the cause here, since a much bigger clone is one base away. This chain connects TRBV28 to TRBJ1-4; tentatively, D is TRBD1 (5 bases). V dropped 6 bases and J dropped 4 bases, with 15 bases sitting between them. Germline assignment: CDR1 MDHEN and CDR2 SYDVKM. The CDR3 has 15 residues. In DNA form, the CDR3 reads TGTGCCAGCAGCCTCCCGACAGAGCTTAATGAAAAACTGTTTTTT. Residues: CASSLPTELNEKLFF.

V is TRBV12-3 or TRBV12-4 and J is TRBJ1-1, with unresolved D. The CDR3 consists of 13 residues. V was shortened by 5 bases and J by 4 bases, with 11 bases between the two germline ends. The CDR3 spells CASSLDSGTEAFF. The CDR3 nucleotides read TGTGCCAGCAGTCTCGACTCGGGCACTGAAGCTTTCTTT.

This clonotype showed up just a few times. This chain uses TRBV6-6 with TRBJ1-1; TRBD1 matches at 11 bases. The junction had 0 bases not matched to a gene; V was cut back by 2 bases and J by 4 bases. The CDR3 totals 14 residues. Per germline, CDR1 MNHNY and CDR2 SVGAGI (reference sequence). CDR3: CASSYGTGGTEAFF. DNA of the CDR3: TGTGCCAGCAGTTACGGGACAGGGGGCACTGAAGCTTTCTTT.

In DNA form, the CDR3 reads TGTGCCAGCAGCAGATACAGGGATAGTAGTTCACCCCTCCACTTT. Residues: CASSRYRDSSSPLHF. This chain links TRBV21-1 with TRBJ1-6; the table assigns TRBD1, which was not confirmed against the DNA. TRBV21-1 is an annotated pseudogene. This CDR3 region has 15 residues.

This clonotype has a handful of counts. The chain links TRBV7-2 to TRBJ1-1; weak D call: TRBD1 (5 bases). Germline V gene data show CDR1 as SGHTA and CDR2 as FQGNSA. This CDR3 has 14 residues. Trimming took off 2 bases at V and 9 bases at J, with 16 bases between the two ends. CDR3 DNA sequence: TGTGCCAGCAGCTTAAAGTTCAGGGTCTGGCAAGCTTTCTTT. Encoded protein: CASSLKFRVWQAFF.

There are a few counts of this clonotype. This chain joins TRBV10-1 and TRBJ1-1; 12 bases are shared with TRBD1. J was trimmed by 11 bases and V by 3 bases; bases with no gene match: 7. There are 14 residues in the CDR3. The germline V gene encodes CDR1 WNHNN and CDR2 SYGVQD (reference sequence). The CDR3 DNA is TGCGCCAGCAGTGACTCGGGGACAGGGGGCCGTGCTTTCTTT. Translated, it gives CASSDSGTGGRAFF.

This clonotype turned up a few times. V is TRBV2 and J is TRBJ2-1; the D gene is possibly TRBD1 (6 bases). V lost 6 bases, J lost 4 bases, and 13 bases lay in between. The CDR3 consists of 14 residues. CDR1 and CDR2 (germline): SNHLY, FYNNEI. The CDR3 loop is CASSGQRTYNEQFF. The CDR3, as DNA: TGTGCCAGCAGCGGACAGCGAACGTACAATGAGCAGTTCTTC.

Only a few counts were recorded for this clonotype. The J gene is TRBJ2-3, the V gene TRBV4-1; D is tentatively TRBD1 or TRBD2 (5 bases each). Trimming shortened V by 2 bases and J by 5 bases, and 14 bases separated the two germline ends. This CDR3 is 15 amino acids long. Per the germline V gene, CDR1 is MGHRA and CDR2 is YSYEKL. CDR3 coding DNA: TGCGCCAGCAGCCAACCGGACATGGCGGGAGATACGCAGTATTTT. Protein: CASSQPDMAGDTQYF.

This clonotype was seen a handful of times. The J gene is TRBJ2-2, the V gene TRBV12-3 or TRBV12-4; possibly TRBD2 for D (7 bases). This CDR3 contains 16 residues. Trimming removed 6 bases at V and 4 bases at J, with 18 bases between. This CDR3 reads CASSPPYGGATGELFF. The DNA of the CDR3 is TGTGCCAGCAGCCCTCCGTATGGGGGGGCCACCGGGGAGCTGTTTTTT.

The chain combines TRBV7-9 with TRBJ2-7; D remains unclear. The germline V and J ends were trimmed by 1 base and 0 bases, with 7 bases remaining between them. Germline-derived CDR1 and CDR2 are SEHNR and FQNEAQ (reference sequence). The CDR3 sequence is 14 residues long. The DNA of the CDR3 is TGTGCCAGCAGCTTAGGAACACACTCCTACGAGCAGTACTTC. Translated: CASSLGTHSYEQYF. The whole variable domain, filled in from reference TRBV7-9 and TRBJ2-7, reads DTGVSQNPRHKITKRGQNVTFRCDPISEHNRLYWYRQTLGQGPEFLTYFQNEAQLEKSRLLSDRFSAERPKGSFSTLEIQRTEQGDSAMYLCASSLGTHSYEQYFGPGTRLTVT.

The table lists this clonotype with many counts. The chain has TRBV27 and TRBJ2-1; the match to TRBD2 covers 7 bases. The CDR3 spans 16 residues. Looked up from germline, CDR1 is MNHEY and CDR2 is SMNVEV (reference sequence). Trimming took 5 bases from V and 5 from J; bases not matched to a gene: 12. CDR3 sequence reads: CASSLPLGGGNNEQFF. CDR3 DNA sequence: TGTGCCAGCAGTCTCCCCTTGGGGGGGGGAAACAATGAGCAGTTCTTC.

The V and J genes are TRBV5-1 and TRBJ1-5; tentatively, D is TRBD1 (6 bases). Trimming stripped 4 bases from V and 0 bases from J, with 17 bases between. The CDR3 sequence is 17 residues long. CDR1 SGHRS and CDR2 YFSETQ come from the germline V gene. This chain's CDR3 is CASSILPQGSSNQPQHF. The CDR3 DNA reads as TGCGCCAGCAGCATCCTCCCGCAGGGGAGTAGCAATCAGCCCCAGCATTTT.

In its sample, this clonotype was seen many times. The CDR3 protein is CSARTGTNTEAFF. DNA for the CDR3: TGCAGTGCCCGTACAGGAACGAACACTGAAGCTTTCTTT. The chain carries TRBV20-1 and TRBJ1-1; tentatively, D is TRBD1 (5 bases). This CDR3 contains 13 residues. The V end lost 6 bases, the J end lost 1 base, and 12 bases lay between the germline ends. The V gene's germline CDR1 is DFQATT and CDR2 SNEGSKA (reference sequence).

A few counts support this clonotype. The gene calls are TRBV27 and TRBJ2-3, with 7 nucleotides matching TRBD2. The trim removed 5 bases at V and 0 bases at J, leaving 2 bases unmatched. This CDR3 contains 14 residues. The germline CDR1 and CDR2 sequences are MNHEY and SMNVEV (reference sequence). The CDR3 DNA reads TGTGCCAGCAGTGGTAGCGGGAGCACAGATACGCAGTATTTT. Its translation: CASSGSGSTDTQYF.

J is TRBJ1-1 and V is TRBV6-2 or TRBV6-3; tentatively, D is TRBD1 (6 bases). V lost 7 bases, J lost 0 bases, and 18 bases lay in between. Germline lookup yields CDR1 MNHEY and CDR2 SVGEGT. This CDR3 comprises 16 residues. CDR3 loop: CASIQGLRPLNTEAFF. The CDR3 DNA follows: TGTGCCAGCATCCAGGGGTTACGCCCGTTGAACACTGAAGCTTTCTTT.

This clonotype was counted a few times. The chain is built from TRBV20-1 and TRBJ1-1; D is unresolved. CDR3 length equals 15 residues. Looked up from germline, CDR1 is DFQATT and CDR2 is SNEGSKA (reference sequence). Between the trimmed V and J ends, which lost 3 bases and 5 bases, there was a span of 19 bases. CDR3 residues: CSASLGSEVWTEAFF. CDR3 DNA: TGCAGTGCTAGTCTTGGGTCGGAGGTCTGGACTGAAGCTTTCTTT.

The chain has TRBV7-9 and TRBJ1-6, with TRBD1 identical over 8 bases. The germline V gene has CDR1 SEHNR and CDR2 FQNEAQ (reference sequence). This CDR3 region has 15 residues. V shed 5 bases, J shed 5 bases, and the junction held 5 bases outside the gene matches. CDR3 coding DNA: TGTGCCAGCAGCCCGGGACAGGCGCATAATTCACCCCTCCACTTT. Residues: CASSPGQAHNSPLHF.

This clonotype was seen ten or more times. This chain uses TRBV3-1 with TRBJ2-3; D not certain. This CDR3 contains 12 residues. The V gene's germline CDR1 is LGHDT and CDR2 YNNKEL (reference sequence). Deletions cut 6 bases from V and 4 bases from J, with 8 bases between. CDR3 DNA: TGTGCCAGCAGGCTGAACGCAGATACGCAGTATTTT. As protein: CASRLNADTQYF.

This clonotype was observed a handful of times. The V and J genes are TRBV9 and TRBJ1-1; no firm D call. The germline V and J ends were trimmed by 3 bases and 11 bases, with 11 bases remaining between them. Per the germline V gene, CDR1 is SGDLS and CDR2 is YYNGEE. The CDR3 length is 11 residues. The CDR3 protein is CASSEPPPAFF. DNA of the CDR3: TGTGCCAGCAGCGAGCCCCCCCCTGCTTTCTTT.

Ten or more counts support this clonotype. The CDR3, as DNA: TGTGCCAGCGGCCCAATAAGGAGGGATCAGCCCCAGCATTTT. The encoded protein is CASGPIRRDQPQHF. This rearrangement joins TRBV2 to TRBJ1-5; D is unclear. The germline V gene encodes CDR1 SNHLY and CDR2 FYNNEI. The V and J ends lost 8 bases and 5 bases respectively, with 16 bases between them. This CDR3 comprises 14 residues.

This clonotype was counted many times. In DNA, the CDR3 is TGCAGTGCTAGACCGAGCGGGGCTACCATTCACAATGAGCAGTTCTTC. It yields the protein CSARPSGATIHNEQFF. The V call is TRBV20-1, the J call TRBJ2-1; 7 nucleotides line up with TRBD2. Germline CDR1 and CDR2: DFQATT and SNEGSKA (reference sequence). Trimming removed 2 bases from V and 5 bases from J; junction bases left unmatched: 12. The CDR3 totals 16 residues.

This clonotype has a handful of counts. The rearrangement joins TRBV3-1 to TRBJ1-1, with 7 nucleotides matching TRBD1. V lost 0 bases, J lost 0 bases, and 7 bases stayed unmatched. The CDR3 has 17 amino acids. The germline V gene encodes CDR1 LGHDT and CDR2 YNNKEL (reference sequence). The CDR3 sequence is CASSQDKGALMNTEAFF. The CDR3 DNA reads as TGTGCCAGCAGCCAAGATAAGGGGGCCCTAATGAACACTGAAGCTTTCTTT.

V and J are TRBV3-1 and TRBJ2-3, with TRBD2 identical over 8 bases. Per the germline V gene, CDR1 is LGHDT and CDR2 is YNNKEL (reference sequence). V shed 1 base, J shed 5 bases, and the junction held 8 bases outside the gene matches. There are 16 residues in the CDR3. The CDR3, as DNA: TGTGCCAGCAGCCAAGTAACCGGGAGGGGGAGAGATACGCAGTATTTT. It codes for CASSQVTGRGRDTQYF.

The sample holds a few counts of this clonotype. The V call is TRBV2, the J call TRBJ1-3, with D possibly TRBD1 on 5 matching bases. Between the trimmed V and J ends, which lost 6 bases and 2 bases, there was a span of 17 bases. Germline V gene sequence: CDR1 SNHLY, CDR2 FYNNEI. There are 16 residues in the CDR3. CDR3 amino acids: CASSPDIAGTGNTIYF. In DNA, the CDR3 is TGTGCCAGCAGCCCCGACATCGCAGGGACTGGAAACACCATATATTTT. Together with reference TRBV2 and TRBJ1-3, the CDR3 gives the full variable domain: EPEVTQTPSHQVTQMGQEVILRCVPISNHLYFYWYRQILGQKVEFLVSFYNNEISEKSEIFDDQFSVERPDGSNFTLKIRSTKLEDSAMYFCASSPDIAGTGNTIYFGEGSWLTVV.